This T cell receptor (beta chain) was documented in a study of blood T cell repertoires in COVID-19. Background on the study: Researchers got acute and convalescent COVID-19 samples from the United States, Italy and Spain. T cells, B-cell-depleted T cells, or PBMCs provided the cDNA or gDNA that served as material.

In the original analysis: Reference gene primer amplification yielded estimated nucleated cell counts. Clones were read by immunoSEQ multiplex PCR, and TCRdb kept only the in-frame ones, dropping some. Clone size and V and J calls were adopted from that table, with D and trimming inferred from the DNA. The sample includes about 300,000 clones, about nine tenths seen only once; the top ten take 1.5% to 2%. Patients of the Seattle cohort, enrolled during active infection, were followed longitudinally. The CDR3 is 14 amino acids. The ends lost 2 bases at V and 10 bases at J; junction bases unmatched: 5. From germline, CDR1 is SGHRS and CDR2 YFSETQ.

V and J are TRBV5-1 and TRBJ1-6; 8 bases are shared with TRBD1. Source material: peripheral blood. The origin of this receptor is a young woman with COVID-19, enrolled during active disease. For the CDR3, the DNA is TGCGCCAGCAGCTTCTGGACAGGGCAATCACCCCTCCACTTT. Protein: CASSFWTGQSPLHF.